These 25 T cell receptor beta chains originate from one sample sequenced in a study of Tregs in tolerant kidney transplant recipients. Only in-frame clones appear in the TCRdb table, and some are missing; sequencing was by immunoSEQ multiplex PCR. The sample carries roughly 250,000 clones, 80% to 85% recorded once. What was sequenced was CD4+ T cells from blood. The receptors were sampled from a human donor in good health.

The chain joins TRBV18 to TRBJ1-1; 7 bases line up with TRBD1. Per the germline V gene, CDR1 is KGHSH and CDR2 is LQKENI. The CDR3 covers 15 residues. Trimming took 3 bases from V and 1 from J; bases not matched to a gene: 5. The CDR3 sequence: CASSPDRARNTEAFF. In DNA, the CDR3 is TGTGCCAGCTCACCTGACAGGGCCCGGAACACTGAAGCTTTCTTT.

This clone was seen a handful of times. The chain employs TRBV6-5 and TRBJ1-5; possibly TRBD1 for D (5 bases). The ends were cut back, 5 bases at V and 1 base at J, with 12 bases in the middle. Germline V gene sequence: CDR1 MNHEY, CDR2 SVGAGI. The CDR3 runs to 15 residues. CDR3 sequence reads: CASSRQPGSNQPQHF. The CDR3 DNA reads TGTGCCAGCAGTAGACAGCCCGGGAGCAATCAGCCCCAGCATTTT.

V is TRBV21-1 and J is TRBJ1-5; TRBD1 was called by the table and not checked on the DNA. TRBV21-1 is marked as a pseudogene. The CDR3 is 20 amino acids. The CDR3 DNA reads as TGTGCCAGCAGCAAAGGGAGGGCCTCCGGGACAGCTTATAGCAATCAGCCCCAGCATTTT. It specifies CASSKGRASGTAYSNQPQHF.

The chain recombines TRBV12-5 with TRBJ1-1, with D maybe TRBD1 (6 bases). This CDR3 is 11 amino acids long. Trimming pared 7 bases from V and 7 bases from J, leaving 10 bases between. The germline V gene has CDR1 LGHNT and CDR2 FRNRAP. The CDR3 DNA is TGTGCTAGTGCCGGGGACATTGAAGCTTTCTTT. It codes for CASAGDIEAFF.

The genes are TRBV2 and TRBJ1-1; 10 nucleotides agree with TRBD1. This CDR3 region has 13 residues. Germline CDR1 and CDR2: SNHLY and FYNNEI. V was clipped by 6 bases and J by 5 bases; unmatched bases: 3. CDR3 in amino acids: CASRRTGGTEAFF. CDR3 nucleotide sequence: TGTGCCAGCAGGCGGACAGGGGGGACTGAAGCTTTCTTT.

V and J are TRBV6-5 and TRBJ1-6; no definite D call. Germline V CDR1 and CDR2: MNHEY, SVGAGI. V was cut by 2 bases and J by 9 bases, with 14 bases left in between. The CDR3 sequence is 15 residues long. The CDR3 coding sequence is TGTGCCAGCAGTTACCAAGTCGAGGGAATTTCACCCCTCCACTTT. This encodes CASSYQVEGISPLHF.

The chain carries TRBV5-6 and TRBJ2-7; D assignment may be TRBD1 or TRBD2 (6 bases each). This CDR3 region has 18 residues. V lost 4 bases and J 2 bases, leaving 25 bases between the germline ends. Germline CDR1 and CDR2: SGHDT and YYEEEE. The CDR3 loop is CASSGRTLSRGRAYEQYF. The CDR3 DNA reads as TGTGCCAGCAGCGGACGGACACTCTCCCGGGGGCGGGCCTACGAGCAGTACTTC.

This sequence joins TRBV7-2 and TRBJ1-1; D might be TRBD1 (5 bases). V gave up 5 bases and J gave up 0 bases, with 13 bases separating them. The germline gives CDR1 SGHTA, CDR2 FQGNSA. CDR3 length: 15 amino acids. This chain's CDR3 is CASSPQGTLNTEAFF. The CDR3 bases are TGTGCCAGCAGCCCCCAAGGGACCTTGAACACTGAAGCTTTCTTT.

The chain couples TRBV6-5 to TRBJ2-7; a possible D gene is TRBD1 (5 bases). This CDR3 spans 15 amino acids. In germline, CDR1 is MNHEY, CDR2 SVGAGI. Deletions cut 0 bases from V and 7 bases from J, with 16 bases between. The CDR3 loop reads CASSYSGPGRWEQYF. DNA for the CDR3: TGTGCCAGCAGTTACTCGGGTCCAGGGCGATGGGAGCAGTACTTC.

This sequence joins TRBV6-6 and TRBJ2-7, with D perhaps given as TRBD1 or TRBD2 (5 bases each). The germline V gene has CDR1 MNHNY and CDR2 SVGAGI (reference sequence). CDR3 length: 13 residues. Trimming left V 6 bases short and J 2 bases short, with 11 bases between. DNA for the CDR3: TGTGCCAGCAGGGCCGGGGCAGCCTACGAGCAGTACTTC. The encoded protein is CASRAGAAYEQYF.

This rearrangement joins TRBV30 to TRBJ2-5; D perhaps matches TRBD1 (5 bases). Germline V gene lookup returns CDR1 GTSNPN and CDR2 SVGIG (reference sequence). V was cut by 2 bases and J by 0 bases, with 7 bases left in between. CDR3 length: 13 residues. CDR3 nucleotides: TGTGCCTGGAGTAGGGGAAACCAAGAGACCCAGTACTTC. It specifies CAWSRGNQETQYF.

This clone was found once. The chain employs TRBV4-1 and TRBJ1-1; 7 nucleotides line up with TRBD1. CDR1 is MGHRA, CDR2 YSYEKL, per germline. The CDR3 has 13 residues. The V gene end was trimmed by 1 base and the J gene end by 10 bases; junction bases not matched to a gene: 6. This chain's CDR3 is CASSQVGRTGAFF. Here the CDR3 DNA reads TGCGCCAGCAGCCAAGTCGGTAGGACAGGAGCTTTCTTT.

The chain combines TRBV23-1 with TRBJ1-5; unclear D gene. Being an ORF, TRBV23-1 has a function that is uncertain. CDR3 length: 16 residues. Trimming took off 0 bases at V and 5 bases at J, with 14 bases between the two ends. The CDR3 coding sequence is TGCGCCAGCAGTCAATCCCCACGTGCTTGGTATCAGCCCCAGCATTTT. It codes for CASSQSPRAWYQPQHF.

The chain is built from TRBV2 and TRBJ1-2; unclear D gene. Germline V gene data show CDR1 as SNHLY and CDR2 as FYNNEI. Deletions cut 4 bases from V and 6 bases from J, with 12 bases between. This CDR3 region has 13 residues. CDR3 sequence: CASSGFGQNGYTF. The CDR3 region has the DNA TGTGCCAGCAGTGGGTTCGGGCAGAATGGCTACACCTTC.

V and J are TRBV29-1 and TRBJ2-5, with TRBD2 identical over 7 bases. The CDR3 runs to 13 residues. With 4 bases clipped from V and 3 bases from J, the junction kept 5 bases outside the gene matches. CDR1 and CDR2 (germline): SQVTM, ANQGSEA. The CDR3 region is CSVVGGGKETQYF. The CDR3 coding sequence is TGCAGCGTTGTCGGGGGAGGGAAAGAGACCCAGTACTTC.

The rearrangement uses TRBV5-6 and TRBJ2-7, with 7 bases identical to TRBD1. The CDR3 totals 16 residues. With V trimmed by 0 bases and J by 3 bases, 9 bases remained unmatched. Germline loops: CDR1 SGHDT, CDR2 YYEEEE. CDR3 amino acids: CASSLVTGSQYYEQYF. The CDR3 coding sequence is TGTGCCAGCAGCTTGGTGACAGGGTCTCAATACTACGAGCAGTACTTC.

This chain joins TRBV5-6 and TRBJ1-4, with D unclear. The ends were cut back, 5 bases at V and 2 bases at J, with 10 bases in the middle. CDR3 size: 14 residues. Germline V gives CDR1 SGHDT, CDR2 YYEEEE. CDR3 sequence: CASSPGLTNEKLFF. In DNA form, the CDR3 reads TGTGCCAGCAGTCCGGGTCTTACTAATGAAAAACTGTTTTTT.

The chain recombines TRBV6-6 with TRBJ1-3, with TRBD1 matching over 9 bases. Germline values: CDR1 MNHNY, CDR2 SVGAGI (reference sequence). This CDR3 is 16 amino acids long. Trimming removed 10 bases from V and 0 bases from J; junction bases left unmatched: 10. The CDR3 coding sequence is TGTGCCACGGGACAGGGAACCAGCTACTCTGGAAACACCATATATTTT. Translated, it gives CATGQGTSYSGNTIYF.

This clone appeared once. The J gene is TRBJ2-4, the V gene TRBV21-1; the DNA was not used to check the table's D call, TRBD1. TRBV21-1 is tagged as a pseudogene. The CDR3 is 16 residues long. In nucleotides, the CDR3 is TGTGCCAGCAGCAAACCCCTGCAGGTAGCCAAAAACATTCAGTACTTC. Residues: CASSKPLQVAKNIQYF.

The chain recombines TRBV7-3 with TRBJ2-2; TRBD2 is a possible D gene (5 bases). Per germline, CDR1 SGHTA and CDR2 FQGTGA. V was shortened by 3 bases and J by 7 bases, with 9 bases between the two germline ends. The CDR3 totals 13 residues. In DNA, the CDR3 is TGTGCCAGCAGCTTGACTATGGGCGGGGAGCTGTTTTTT. It codes for CASSLTMGGELFF.

This rearrangement joins TRBV5-4 to TRBJ2-1, with TRBD2 identical over 12 bases. CDR1 and CDR2 (germline): SGHNT, YYREEE (reference sequence). Trimming at V came to 4 bases and at J to 9 bases, leaving 11 bases not matched to a gene. The CDR3 contains 16 residues. The CDR3 region is CASSPLTSGSISEQFF. The DNA of the CDR3 is TGTGCCAGCAGCCCCCTGACTAGCGGGAGCATCAGTGAGCAGTTCTTC.

The chain joins TRBV18 to TRBJ2-7; D is uncertain. Trimming shortened V by 5 bases and J by 0 bases, and 17 bases separated the two germline ends. This CDR3 comprises 16 residues. Per the germline V gene, CDR1 is KGHSH and CDR2 is LQKENI. The CDR3 here is CASSEPWQVSSYEQYF. As DNA, the CDR3 is TGTGCCAGCTCAGAACCTTGGCAGGTGAGCTCCTACGAGCAGTACTTC.

The genes are TRBV4-2 and TRBJ1-6, with a possible D match to TRBD1 (5 bases). Germline CDR1 is LGHNA and CDR2 is YNFKEQ. The CDR3 spans 17 residues. The V and J ends lost 0 bases and 7 bases respectively, with 16 bases between them. The CDR3 region has the DNA TGTGCCAGCAGCCAAGAAAGGCCGGGGGACCGGAATTCACCCCTCCACTTT. Amino acids: CASSQERPGDRNSPLHF.

V and J are TRBV6-1 and TRBJ2-1; D not resolved. This CDR3 is 16 amino acids long. Germline CDR1 MNHNS, CDR2 SASEGT. The V end was cut by 4 bases, the J end by 0 bases, with 13 bases between. CDR3 nucleotides: TGTGCCAGCAGTGCGCTACGACAAAGCTCCTACAATGAGCAGTTCTTC. It is translated as CASSALRQSSYNEQFF.

The genes are TRBV29-1 and TRBJ2-3, with 9 bases matching TRBD2. Germline V lookup: CDR1 SQVTM, CDR2 ANQGSEA. This CDR3 spans 13 amino acids. J lost 1 base, V lost 7 bases, and 3 bases had no gene match. This chain's CDR3 is CSEEREGTDTQYF. The CDR3 nucleotides are TGCAGCGAAGAGCGGGAGGGCACAGATACGCAGTATTTT.